The source of this TCR beta chain is a study of blood T cell repertoires in COVID-19. Across the study: The United States, Italy and Spain supplied acute and convalescent COVID-19 samples. In each case, the material was cDNA or gDNA derived from T cells, B-cell-depleted T cells, or PBMCs.

The CDR3 loop spans 15 amino acids. Germline V gene data show CDR1 as SEHNR and CDR2 as FQNEAQ (reference sequence). Trimming stripped 8 bases from V and 4 bases from J, with 20 bases between. Original methodology: Quantification of nucleated cells was approximated via reference gene primer amplification. The data were produced by immunoSEQ multiplex PCR, yet TCRdb's version contains in-frame clones alone and is incomplete. That table furnishes V, J and clone size, whereas the DNA furnished D and trimming. The data show about 29,000 clones, around 91% seen once. The genes are TRBV7-9 and TRBJ1-2; weak D call: TRBD1 (5 bases). Input material: peripheral blood. The source of this sequence is a man at least 80 years old with acute or convalescent COVID-19. The CDR3 nucleotides read TGTGCCAGCGGACCTATTACAGGAGAACGCTATGGCTACACCTTC. Translating gives CASGPITGERYGYTF.